The 12 T cell receptor beta chains in this list originate from one sample, sequenced in a study of identical twins. Each CDR3 protein gets one entry after TCRdb re-called the 5' RACE reads with MiXCR. The sample lists about 520,000 distinct CDR3 sequences; about 20% were seen once. The data were also submitted as part of a second study, on T cells expressing NK-cell markers.

Sequencing used CD4+ T cells sorted from blood. These receptors came from a woman younger than 30 in good health.

The table lists this clonotype with many counts. The V and J genes are TRBV24-1 and TRBJ2-5; D call uncertain. The CDR3 runs to 13 residues. The V end lost 2 bases, the J end lost 5 bases, and 8 bases lay between the germline ends. Germline CDR1 and CDR2: KGHDR and SFDVKD. The chain's CDR3 is CATSDYPRETQYF. The CDR3 DNA follows: TGTGCCACCAGTGATTACCCCCGGGAGACCCAGTACTTC.

This clonotype was seen a few times. The chain joins TRBV5-1 to TRBJ1-5; D is unresolved. Germline assignment: CDR1 SGHRS and CDR2 YFSETQ. This CDR3 has 15 residues. V was shortened by 4 bases and J by 0 bases, with 11 bases between the two germline ends. The DNA of the CDR3 is TGCGCCAGCAGCCCCGACCCGAATAGCAATCAGCCCCAGCATTTT. Residues: CASSPDPNSNQPQHF.

This rearrangement joins TRBV6-2 or TRBV6-3 to TRBJ1-5, with D possibly TRBD1 on 5 matching bases. CDR1 is MNHEY, CDR2 SVGEGT, per germline. The CDR3 has 17 residues. V lost 3 bases and J 5 bases, leaving 20 bases between the germline ends. CDR3 DNA sequence: TGTGCCAGCAGTTATCTTCCGGGACGGCGGTTAGATCAGCCCCAGCATTTT. It translates to CASSYLPGRRLDQPQHF.

The chain is built from TRBV20-1 and TRBJ2-7; no reliable D call. CDR1 DFQATT and CDR2 SNEGSKA come from the germline V gene (reference sequence). V lost 0 bases to trimming and J lost 6 bases, with 9 bases between them. The CDR3 extends over 12 amino acids. This CDR3 reads CSARDPYAEQYF. The CDR3 DNA is TGCAGTGCTAGAGATCCGTATGCCGAGCAGTACTTC.

This clonotype was counted between two and nine times. This chain connects TRBV7-2 to TRBJ2-5, with 13 nucleotides matching TRBD2. The CDR3 is 15 amino acids. With V trimmed by 4 bases and J by 6 bases, 5 bases remained unmatched. CDR1 is SGHTA, CDR2 FQGNSA, per germline. DNA of the CDR3: TGTGCCAGCAGCTCCGGACTAGCGGGAGCAAAGACCCAGTACTTC. This encodes CASSSGLAGAKTQYF.

This clonotype showed up many times. This chain links TRBV29-1 with TRBJ2-3; tentatively, D is TRBD2 (6 bases). The CDR3 spans 14 residues. Trimming shortened V by 4 bases and J by 6 bases, and 17 bases separated the two germline ends. The germline CDR1 and CDR2 sequences are SQVTM and ANQGSEA. In DNA, the CDR3 is TGCAGCGTTGTTTCTAGCCGGGGGTTCGATACGCAGTATTTT. This gives the protein CSVVSSRGFDTQYF.

In this sample, this clonotype turned up a few times. At one end the junction does not follow the germline gene, possibly because of a read error. V gene TRBV6-1 combines with J gene TRBJ1-2, with D uncertain. Germline values: CDR1 MNHNS, CDR2 SASEGT. The CDR3 extends over 12 amino acids. The CDR3 loop reads CASSEEGRGYTF. The CDR3 DNA is TGTGCCAGCAGCGAAGAAGGGCGAGGCTACACCTTC.

The chain has TRBV9 and TRBJ2-7, with 8 nucleotides matching TRBD1. V lost 0 bases to trimming and J lost 2 bases; unmatched junction nucleotides: 1. There are 14 residues in the CDR3. Germline CDR1 reads SGDLS; CDR2 reads YYNGEE. The CDR3 DNA follows: TGTGCCAGCAGCGTAGGGACAGGGACCTACGAGCAGTACTTC. Its protein is CASSVGTGTYEQYF. Combining the CDR3 with reference TRBV9 and TRBJ2-7 gives the whole variable domain DSGVTQTPKHLITATGQRVTLRCSPRSGDLSVYWYQQSLDQGLQFLIQYYNGEERAKGNILERFSAQQFPDLHSELNLSSLELGDSALYFCASSVGTGTYEQYFGPGTRLTVT.

The chain combines TRBV12-3 or TRBV12-4 with TRBJ1-1; no reliable D call. The CDR3 sequence is 15 residues long. Trimming stripped 2 bases from V and 2 bases from J, with 12 bases between. CDR3 protein: CASSLRASLNTEAFF. The DNA for the CDR3 is TGTGCCAGCAGTTTAAGGGCATCGCTAAACACTGAAGCTTTCTTT.

This clonotype was observed a handful of times. This sequence joins TRBV20-1 and TRBJ1-2; a possible D gene is TRBD1 (6 bases). Trimming took off 6 bases at V and 6 bases at J, with 14 bases between the two ends. Germline CDR1 DFQATT, CDR2 SNEGSKA (reference sequence). This CDR3 comprises 12 residues. The CDR3 reads CSATQGVHGYTF. CDR3 nucleotide sequence: TGCAGTGCGACACAGGGAGTTCATGGCTACACCTTC.

A few counts support this clonotype. The junction shows a germline mismatch at one end, possibly a read error. The V and J genes are TRBV3-1 and TRBJ2-7; D remains ambiguous. The CDR3 runs to 12 residues. CDR1 and CDR2 (germline): LGHDT, YNNKEL (reference sequence). The CDR3: CASSQLSSEQYF. The CDR3 nucleotides read TGTGCCAGCAGCCAACTATCCTCCGAGCAGTACTTC.

There are a few counts of this clonotype. The chain links TRBV20-1 to TRBJ2-1; TRBD2 aligns across 8 bases. The CDR3 contains 12 residues. J lost 6 bases, V lost 7 bases, and 5 bases had no gene match. Germline values: CDR1 DFQATT, CDR2 SNEGSKA (reference sequence). The CDR3 nucleotides read TGCAGTGTGTTTGGGACTAGCAATGAGCAGTTCTTC. This translates into CSVFGTSNEQFF.